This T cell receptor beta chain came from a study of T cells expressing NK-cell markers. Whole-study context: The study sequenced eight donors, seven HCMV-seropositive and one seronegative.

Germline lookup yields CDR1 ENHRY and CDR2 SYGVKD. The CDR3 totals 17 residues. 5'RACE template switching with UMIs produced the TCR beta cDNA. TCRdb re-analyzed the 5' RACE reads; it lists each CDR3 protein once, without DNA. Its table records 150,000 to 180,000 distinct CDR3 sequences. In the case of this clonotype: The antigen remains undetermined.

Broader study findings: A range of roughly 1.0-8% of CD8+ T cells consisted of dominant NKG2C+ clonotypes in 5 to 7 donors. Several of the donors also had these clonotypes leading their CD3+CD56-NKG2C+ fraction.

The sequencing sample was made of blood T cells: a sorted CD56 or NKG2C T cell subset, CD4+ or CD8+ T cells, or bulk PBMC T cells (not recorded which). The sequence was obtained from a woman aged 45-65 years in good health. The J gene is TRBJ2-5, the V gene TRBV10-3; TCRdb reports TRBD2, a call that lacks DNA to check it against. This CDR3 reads CAISSVGAGVPEETQYF.